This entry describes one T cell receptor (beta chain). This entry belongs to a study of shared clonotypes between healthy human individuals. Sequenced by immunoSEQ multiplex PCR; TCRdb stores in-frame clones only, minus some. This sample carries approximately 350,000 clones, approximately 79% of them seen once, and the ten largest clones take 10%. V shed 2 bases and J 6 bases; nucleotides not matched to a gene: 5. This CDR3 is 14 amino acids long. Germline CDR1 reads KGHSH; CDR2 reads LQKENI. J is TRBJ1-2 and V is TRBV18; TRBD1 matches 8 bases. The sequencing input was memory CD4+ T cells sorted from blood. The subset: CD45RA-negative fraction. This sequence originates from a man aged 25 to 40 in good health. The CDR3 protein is CASSPSDRVNGYTF. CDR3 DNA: TGTGCCAGCTCACCATCGGACAGGGTGAATGGCTACACCTTC.